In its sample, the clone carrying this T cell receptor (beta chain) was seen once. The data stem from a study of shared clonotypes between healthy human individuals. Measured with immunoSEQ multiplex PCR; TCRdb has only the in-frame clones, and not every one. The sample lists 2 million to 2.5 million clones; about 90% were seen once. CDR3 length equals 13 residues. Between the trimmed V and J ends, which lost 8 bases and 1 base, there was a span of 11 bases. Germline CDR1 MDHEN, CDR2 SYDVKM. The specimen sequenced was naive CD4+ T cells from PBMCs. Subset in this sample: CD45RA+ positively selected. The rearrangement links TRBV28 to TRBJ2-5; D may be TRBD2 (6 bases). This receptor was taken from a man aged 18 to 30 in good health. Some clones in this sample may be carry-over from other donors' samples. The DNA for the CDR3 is TGTGCCAGCGGACGGGGGATCCAAGAGACCCAGTACTTC. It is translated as CASGRGIQETQYF.